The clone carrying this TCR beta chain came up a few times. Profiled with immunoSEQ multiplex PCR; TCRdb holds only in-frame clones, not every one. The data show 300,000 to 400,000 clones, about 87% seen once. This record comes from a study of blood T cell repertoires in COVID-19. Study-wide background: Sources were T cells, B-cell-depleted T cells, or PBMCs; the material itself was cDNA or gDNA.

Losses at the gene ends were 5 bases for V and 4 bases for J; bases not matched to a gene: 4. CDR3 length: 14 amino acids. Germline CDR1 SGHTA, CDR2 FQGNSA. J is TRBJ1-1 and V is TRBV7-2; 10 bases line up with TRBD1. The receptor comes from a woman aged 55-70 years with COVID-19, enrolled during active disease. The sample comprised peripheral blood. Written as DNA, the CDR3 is TGTGCCAGCAGCCATGACAGGGGGCGCACTGAAGCTTTCTTT. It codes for CASSHDRGRTEAFF.